This T cell receptor (beta chain) stems from a study of shared clonotypes between healthy human individuals (dated by TCRdb to about 2020). For context, the study as a whole: A couple of women and three men aged 18 to 49 years were included in the cohort. Blood TCR repertoires of about five healthy adults were deeply sequenced to estimate repertoire size and the extent of clonotype sharing between individuals. To increase sequencing depth and limit assay-specific biases, TCR repertoire library preparation and sequencing were carried out by different laboratories using diverse techniques. Per donor, three plates each were used for CD4 naive and CD4 memory, two for CD8 naive, and one for CD8 memory. Leukapheresis yielded between about 0.94 and 8.9 billion PBMCs per donor. Here is what the overall study found, with its caveats: Sampling was restricted to blood, and TCR repertoires in tissue are likely to differ from TCR repertoires in blood. Incomplete sequencing was indicated by rarefaction of sorted-subset datasets, despite the large sequencing depth. The small number of donors limited the genetic and exposure-history diversity represented. Across four donors, around 5% of naive CD4, 3% to 4% of naive CD8, about 2.3% of memory CD4, and roughly 0.4% of memory CD8 clonotypes were shared. Compared with non-shared clonotypes, clonotypes shared by all four sorted-subset donors had higher generation probabilities. Naive subsets generally had larger estimated clonotype richness than memory subsets did. Pairwise subsampling led to the expectation that sequencing depth would affect the degree of clonotype sharing among donors.

Concerning this clone itself: Its recognized antigen is unknown. No much larger clone is present one base from it, and per-base qualities are unavailable.

The donors were healthy, HIV-negative adults with no recently reported acute infections or vaccinations. Every donor was a Caucasian adult residing in Nashville, Tennessee, USA. CD4+ T cells were enriched through magnetic negative selection, after which naive cells were positively selected on CD45RA and the remaining negative fraction served as the memory subset. Blood was collected by leukapheresis, and PBMCs were isolated by Ficoll-Histopaque density gradient centrifugation and then cryopreserved in liquid nitrogen vapor phase. Analytical flow cytometry was used to check the purity and quantity of every magnetically sorted T cell population. Genomic DNA was isolated from each sorted fraction and quantified by UV absorbance on a Nanodrop 2000c. There are 15 amino acids in the CDR3, from cysteine to phenylalanine inclusive. This entry keeps only the CDR3 DNA: 45 bases, framed from base 1. CDR1 SGHAT and CDR2 FQNNGV were looked up in the germline V gene. The germline ends are 18 bases apart after V is trimmed by 6 bases and J by 4 bases.

TCR CDR3 regions were amplified from genomic DNA by multiplex PCR using the deep immunoSEQ assay. Extracted genomic DNA from each cell subset was spread evenly across all wells of several immunoSEQ 96-well plates, with each plate serving as a replicate. Each replicate PCR for sorted subsets received around 200 ng genomic DNA, equal to some 32,000 T cell genomes. Purified libraries were quantified with a Qubit 3.0 fluorometer, sized on a Bioanalyzer 2100, and re-quantified with the KAPA Library Quantification kit. Every immunoSEQ 96-well plate was sequenced on a separate single-read 150-cycle Illumina NextSeq 550 flow cell. The paper's processing steps were these. Because only junctional sequences without quality scores were contained in the immunoSEQ output, filtering matching that applied to full-length reads could not be performed. To assign V/J genes and CDR3, sequences were annotated using PyIR, a Python wrapper for IgBLAST v1.9, with IMGT germline references. Reads with weak V/J assignments (E-value above 1e-6), missing CDR3, stop codons, out-of-frame junctions, or ambiguous translated residues were removed. V3J clonotypes were defined as sequences sharing the same inferred V gene, J gene, and CDR3 amino acid sequence. Percentage overlap between repertoires was calculated by dividing the number of shared unique clonotypes by the size of the smaller repertoire. RTK rarefaction, the Chao1 estimator, and Recon v2.1 estimates of unobserved clonotypes were used to assess repertoire richness. For all TCRbeta clonotypes obtained by the gDNA method from a handful of donors, generation probabilities were computed with OLGA. TCRdb took over this immuneACCESS table, retaining in-frame rearrangements with V and J assigned. Such tables are incomplete; in checked studies, under half of the missing clones stem from an unresolved V gene, and the remainder is unexplained. The V and J calls and clone size come from that table; D and trimming were worked out from the DNA. The sample table lists 180,000 or so clones, 85% to 95% of them with a count of one. Together, the top ten hold 0.067% of the sample.

The sequence was collected from a woman under 40 in good health. This chain is built from TRBV11-2 and TRBJ1-1, with a tentative D gene TRBD1 over 6 matching bases. Sequenced input: naive CD4+ T cells sorted from blood. This specimen's cell subset or site label, per the study, means: CD45RA+ positively selected. The DNA sequence is TGTGCCAGCAGACAGCAAGGGGGGCCGGGCACTGAAGCTTTCTTT. Translated, this is CASRQQGGPGTEAFF.